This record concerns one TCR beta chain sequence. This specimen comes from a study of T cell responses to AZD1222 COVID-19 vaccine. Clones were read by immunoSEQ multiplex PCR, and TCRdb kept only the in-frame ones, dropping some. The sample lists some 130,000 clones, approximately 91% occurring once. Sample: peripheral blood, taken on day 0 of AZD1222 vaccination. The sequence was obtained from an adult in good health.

CDR3 nucleotides: TGTGCCAGTAGTTCGGCGGGGGGGCCTGGGAATGAGCAGTTCTTC. Protein: CASSSAGGPGNEQFF. V usage is TRBV19 and J usage is TRBJ2-1; 9 bases align to TRBD2. Losses at the gene ends were 5 bases for V and 7 bases for J; bases not matched to a gene: 9. The CDR3 has 15 residues. Germline V gene sequence: CDR1 LNHDA, CDR2 SQIVND (reference sequence).